These 22 T cell receptor beta chains share one sample of origin, sequenced in a study of cytomegalovirus exposure and HLA in healthy donors. Both 60 Vbeta primers and 13 Jbeta primers went into the PCR. Here immunoSEQ multiplex PCR was the method, and the copy in TCRdb shows in-frame clones only, minus some. The sample lists 150,000 to 200,000 clones; over 75% were seen once. The sequenced sample was PBMCs. These receptors came from a woman in her twenties or thirties in good health and CMV-seronegative.

The chain employs TRBV6-1 and TRBJ1-1; 9 positions match TRBD1. Germline trimming cut 7 bases from V and 4 bases from J; bases unmatched to any gene: 10. The CDR3 has 15 residues. Germline V gives CDR1 MNHNS, CDR2 SASEGT. The CDR3 protein is CASIPLGTGLTEAFF. CDR3 DNA sequence: TGTGCCAGCATTCCGCTCGGGACAGGGCTCACTGAAGCTTTCTTT.

In its sample, this clone was seen once. V gene TRBV6-1 combines with J gene TRBJ1-5; D gene ambiguous. Trimming shortened V by 8 bases and J by 6 bases, and 14 bases separated the two germline ends. The germline V gene has CDR1 MNHNS and CDR2 SASEGT. This CDR3 contains 13 residues. The CDR3 DNA sequence: TGTGCCAGCTTGAACTCAATAGTTCAGCCCCAGCATTTT. This sequence encodes CASLNSIVQPQHF.

The chain couples TRBV6-1 to TRBJ2-7; unclear D gene. CDR3 length: 12 amino acids. Trimming pared 7 bases from V and 3 bases from J, leaving 10 bases between. Germline V lookup: CDR1 MNHNS, CDR2 SASEGT. This CDR3 is CASTLPGYEQYF. Written as DNA, the CDR3 is TGTGCCAGCACCCTCCCAGGCTACGAGCAGTACTTC.

This clone was found a few times. The rearrangement joins TRBV19 to TRBJ1-2; 9 positions match TRBD1. The CDR3 has 18 residues. The V gene end was trimmed by 6 bases and the J gene end by 4 bases; junction bases not matched to a gene: 18. Germline V gives CDR1 LNHDA, CDR2 SQIVND (reference sequence). CDR3 amino acids: CASRRTGEMSKAAYGYTF. The CDR3 coding sequence is TGTGCCAGTAGACGGACAGGGGAAATGTCCAAGGCGGCCTATGGCTACACCTTC.

The chain carries TRBV19 and TRBJ2-3; possible D gene TRBD1, 6 bases. The CDR3 is 18 residues long. V was trimmed by 0 bases and J by 6 bases, leaving 22 bases between them. Germline assignment: CDR1 LNHDA and CDR2 SQIVND (reference sequence). CDR3 nucleotide sequence: TGTGCCAGTAGTATAGAAAGGGGCAGGGGTCCCCCGGTTGATACGCAGTATTTT. Residues: CASSIERGRGPPVDTQYF.

The count of this clone is one. V and J are TRBV27 and TRBJ2-1; a weak D match, TRBD2 (6 bases). Trimming left V 2 bases short and J 5 bases short, with 13 bases between. Germline V gives CDR1 MNHEY, CDR2 SMNVEV (reference sequence). The CDR3 has 15 amino acids. Written as DNA, the CDR3 is TGTGCCAGCAGTTTACAGGCGGGGAAACACAATGAGCAGTTCTTC. Residues: CASSLQAGKHNEQFF.

This clone has a count of ten or more. The chain employs TRBV10-1 and TRBJ1-1; D is ambiguous. CDR1 WNHNN and CDR2 SYGVQD come from the germline V gene (reference sequence). CDR3 size: 13 residues. V was shortened by 4 bases and J by 2 bases, with 8 bases between the two germline ends. DNA for the CDR3: TGCGCCAGCAGTGGGGCAGCTAACACTGAAGCTTTCTTT. Translating gives CASSGAANTEAFF.

The V gene is TRBV28, the J gene TRBJ1-2, with 8 bases identical to TRBD1. Germline V gene sequence: CDR1 MDHEN, CDR2 SYDVKM. With V trimmed by 7 bases and J by 8 bases, 9 bases remained unmatched. The CDR3 extends over 13 amino acids. DNA of the CDR3: TGTGCCAGCACCCTGGACAGGGCCCGGGGCTACACCTTC. Translation: CASTLDRARGYTF.

The chain joins TRBV6-5 to TRBJ2-5; TRBD1 might be the D (5 bases). V lost 6 bases, J lost 5 bases, and 16 bases lay in between. The CDR3 has 14 residues. CDR1 and CDR2 (germline): MNHEY, SVGAGI. The chain's CDR3 is CASSPGPYPETQYF. The DNA for the CDR3 is TGTGCCAGCAGCCCAGGGCCGTATCCTGAGACCCAGTACTTC.

The chain combines TRBV27 with TRBJ2-3; 7 bases are a match to TRBD2. Trimming cost V 3 bases and J 0 bases; bases outside gene matches: 6. Germline assignment: CDR1 MNHEY and CDR2 SMNVEV (reference sequence). CDR3 length: 16 amino acids. For the CDR3, the DNA is TGTGCCAGCAGTTTCCGGGACTACGTTAGCACAGATACGCAGTATTTT. It yields the protein CASSFRDYVSTDTQYF.

There are a few counts of this clone. The rearrangement links TRBV7-3 to TRBJ2-1; 8 bases fit TRBD2. Trimming removed 5 bases from V and 5 bases from J; junction bases left unmatched: 8. Germline CDR1 SGHTA, CDR2 FQGTGA. CDR3 length: 15 amino acids. The CDR3 DNA follows: TGTGCCAGCAGCGGGACGGGGGGGCCGAACAATGAGCAGTTCTTC. Translated: CASSGTGGPNNEQFF.

This clone appeared a single time. CDR3 region: CASSEARVVQETQYF. CDR3 sequence (DNA): TGTGCCAGCAGTGAAGCGAGGGTTGTACAAGAGACCCAGTACTTC. The chain carries TRBV2 and TRBJ2-5; D may be TRBD2 (5 bases). Germline CDR1 and CDR2: SNHLY and FYNNEI. There are 15 residues in the CDR3. Deletions cut 0 bases from V and 2 bases from J, with 10 bases between.

The CDR3 region is CASRGFLQGRYGYTF. CDR3 DNA sequence: TGCGCCAGCAGGGGTTTCTTACAGGGGCGGTATGGCTACACCTTC. V usage is TRBV4-1 and J usage is TRBJ1-2; TRBD1 matches at 7 bases. Germline V gives CDR1 MGHRA, CDR2 YSYEKL. The CDR3 contains 15 residues. Unmatched junction bases numbered 12, after V lost 6 bases and J lost 5 bases.

The chain joins TRBV7-9 to TRBJ2-6, with 10 nucleotides matching TRBD1. Unmatched junction bases numbered 8, after V lost 3 bases and J lost 3 bases. Germline-derived CDR1 and CDR2 are SEHNR and FQNEAQ (reference sequence). The CDR3 is 18 residues long. The chain's CDR3 is CASSFLGTGVFGANVLTF. The CDR3 nucleotides are TGTGCCAGCAGCTTTTTAGGGACAGGGGTGTTTGGGGCCAACGTCCTGACTTTC.

The rearrangement joins TRBV5-1 to TRBJ1-1; 7 nucleotides match TRBD1. V lost 2 bases, J lost 2 bases, and 6 bases stayed unmatched. Germline values: CDR1 SGHRS, CDR2 YFSETQ. This CDR3 region has 15 residues. The CDR3 nucleotides read TGCGCCAGCAGCTTCCGGACAGGCCCAAACACTGAAGCTTTCTTT. It is translated as CASSFRTGPNTEAFF.

This chain joins TRBV5-5 and TRBJ1-2; the match to TRBD1 covers 9 bases. This CDR3 has 15 residues. Germline CDR1 SGHKS, CDR2 YYEKEE (reference sequence). The V segment lost 4 bases and the J segment 2 bases; nucleotides outside the gene matches: 6. The CDR3 is CASSGTGGANYGYTF. In DNA, the CDR3 is TGTGCCAGCAGCGGAACAGGGGGCGCCAACTATGGCTACACCTTC.

The chain recombines TRBV15 with TRBJ1-2, with D unclear. The V gene's germline CDR1 is LNHNV and CDR2 YYDKDF (reference sequence). Trimming removed 1 base from V and 8 bases from J, with 11 bases in between. This CDR3 comprises 13 residues. The CDR3 bases are TGTGCCACCAGCAGAGTAGTAGAGAGCGGCTACACCTTC. The encoded protein is CATSRVVESGYTF.

To note about this clone: The same CDR3 also results from other DNA sequences found in this sample. The chain combines TRBV30 with TRBJ1-2; D might be TRBD1 (6 bases). The CDR3 is made up of 12 amino acids. CDR1 GTSNPN and CDR2 SVGIG come from the germline V gene (reference sequence). The ends were cut back, 0 bases at V and 4 bases at J, with 6 bases in the middle. The CDR3 region has the DNA TGTGCCTGGAGTGTCAGGGGCTATGGCTACACCTTC. Its translation is CAWSVRGYGYTF.

Concerning this clone: Compared with germline, one end of the junction differs, possibly owing to a read error. CDR3: CASKGPEDLNTEAFF. DNA of the CDR3: TGCGCCAGCAAAGGGCCGGAGGACCTCAACACTGAAGCTTTCTTT. This chain connects TRBV5-4 to TRBJ1-1; no firm D call. This CDR3 spans 15 amino acids. The germline gives CDR1 SGHNT, CDR2 YYREEE (reference sequence).

This chain joins TRBV2 and TRBJ2-1; 8 positions match TRBD2. Trimming removed 6 bases from V and 7 bases from J; junction bases left unmatched: 14. Germline loops: CDR1 SNHLY, CDR2 FYNNEI. The length of the CDR3 is 16 residues. The CDR3 loop reads CASRRFSGDLGNEQFF. CDR3 nucleotides: TGTGCCAGCAGAAGGTTTAGCGGGGACCTGGGGAATGAGCAGTTCTTC.

This chain uses TRBV11-2 with TRBJ1-3; the D gene is possibly TRBD1 (6 bases). CDR3 length: 15 residues. Germline lookup yields CDR1 SGHAT and CDR2 FQNNGV. Trimming stripped 4 bases from V and 6 bases from J, with 16 bases between. In DNA form, the CDR3 reads TGTGCCAGCAGCTCGTCGAGGACAGTTAAAAACACCATATATTTT. Its protein product is CASSSSRTVKNTIYF.

This clone was detected only a few times. The chain employs TRBV27 and TRBJ2-7, with 11 bases identical to TRBD1. The ends lost 2 bases at V and 7 bases at J; junction bases unmatched: 7. The CDR3 contains 15 residues. Germline values: CDR1 MNHEY, CDR2 SMNVEV (reference sequence). This chain's CDR3 is CASSLKGQGGLEQYF. For the CDR3, the DNA is TGTGCCAGCAGTTTAAAGGGACAGGGGGGCTTGGAGCAGTACTTC.